The 30 T cell receptor beta chains presented below share a single source sample, sequenced in a study of blood T cell repertoires in COVID-19. Clones were read by immunoSEQ multiplex PCR, and TCRdb kept only the in-frame ones, dropping some. This sample yields around 280,000 clones, of which 70% to 90% are seen a single time; 6% belongs to the top ten. Sequencing input: PBMCs or T cells enriched from blood (not recorded which). The receptors were gathered from a woman aged 40 to 50 who had recovered from COVID-19.

This clone was counted a single time. The gene calls are TRBV9 and TRBJ2-1; 13 bases are shared with TRBD2. The J segment lost 7 bases and the V segment lost 3 bases, leaving 7 bases of the junction unmatched. The V gene's germline CDR1 is SGDLS and CDR2 YYNGEE. The CDR3 runs to 16 residues. CDR3 in amino acids: CASSERTSGSPNEQFF. In DNA, the CDR3 is TGTGCCAGCAGCGAGAGGACTAGCGGGAGCCCTAATGAGCAGTTCTTC.

The V and J genes are TRBV18 and TRBJ2-3; D gene unclear. Germline loops: CDR1 KGHSH, CDR2 LQKENI. CDR3 length: 14 residues. V was cut by 10 bases and J by 2 bases, with 16 bases left in between. The chain's CDR3 is CATRPPTLTDTQYF. The CDR3 region has the DNA TGTGCCACTAGGCCACCGACTCTCACAGATACGCAGTATTTT.

The chain recombines TRBV2 with TRBJ2-7, with 7 positions matching TRBD1. The CDR3 length is 11 residues. The V and J ends lost 8 bases and 2 bases, in that order; junction bases with no gene match: 0. Per germline, CDR1 SNHLY and CDR2 FYNNEI. Written as DNA, the CDR3 is TGTGCCAGCGGACAGGCCTACGAGCAGTACTTC. Translated: CASGQAYEQYF. Full variable domain (missing parts from reference TRBV2 and TRBJ2-7): EPEVTQTPSHQVTQMGQEVILRCVPISNHLYFYWYRQILGQKVEFLVSFYNNEISEKSEIFDDQFSVERPDGSNFTLKIRSTKLEDSAMYFCASGQAYEQYFGPGTRLTVT.

This rearrangement joins TRBV28 to TRBJ1-3, with D maybe TRBD1 (5 bases). This CDR3 has 15 residues. Trimming pared 6 bases from V and 0 bases from J, leaving 12 bases between. The germline V gene has CDR1 MDHEN and CDR2 SYDVKM. For the CDR3, the DNA is TGTGCCAGCAGAAATGACAGAATCTCTGGAAACACCATATATTTT. This sequence encodes CASRNDRISGNTIYF. The variable domain in full, completed from reference TRBV28 and TRBJ1-3, reads DVKVTQSSRYLVKRTGEKVFLECVQDMDHENMFWYRQDPGLGLRLIYFSYDVKMKEKGDIPEGYSVSREKKERFSLILESASTNQTSMYLCASRNDRISGNTIYFGEGSWLTVV.

The chain couples TRBV28 to TRBJ2-7, with 8 positions matching TRBD2. Trimming at V came to 3 bases and at J to 3 bases, leaving 7 bases not matched to a gene. Per germline, CDR1 MDHEN and CDR2 SYDVKM. The CDR3 is made up of 15 amino acids. This CDR3 is CASSLGVAGIYEQYF. The CDR3, as DNA: TGTGCCAGCAGTTTGGGAGTAGCGGGGATCTACGAGCAGTACTTC.

The rearrangement uses TRBV5-4 and TRBJ2-2, with 9 bases fitting TRBD2. The length of the CDR3 is 16 residues. With 1 base clipped from V and 1 base from J, the junction kept 2 bases outside the gene matches. Germline CDR1 is SGHNT and CDR2 is YYREEE (reference sequence). Written as DNA, the CDR3 is TGTGCCAGCAGCTTGCCTAGCGGGATGAACACCGGGGAGCTGTTTTTT. Translation: CASSLPSGMNTGELFF.

The chain joins TRBV11-1 to TRBJ2-7, with 7 bases fitting TRBD1. The germline V gene has CDR1 SGHAT and CDR2 FQDESV (reference sequence). The V segment lost 8 bases and the J segment 3 bases; nucleotides outside the gene matches: 10. The CDR3 consists of 14 residues. In nucleotides, the CDR3 is TGTGCCAGCGGCCCACGGGACAGCAACTACGAGCAGTACTTC. Protein product: CASGPRDSNYEQYF.

The genes are TRBV28 and TRBJ1-2; D possibly corresponds to TRBD1 (5 bases). Germline values: CDR1 MDHEN, CDR2 SYDVKM. Trimming removed 1 base at V and 8 bases at J, with 17 bases between. The CDR3 is 15 residues long. CDR3 protein: CASSLSTGPPRGYTF. The CDR3 DNA reads TGTGCCAGCAGTTTATCTACAGGACCACCGAGGGGCTACACCTTC.

The chain recombines TRBV11-2 with TRBJ2-5; D is possibly TRBD1 (5 bases). Germline CDR1 reads SGHAT; CDR2 reads FQNNGV. Trimming removed 5 bases at V and 2 bases at J, with 12 bases between. The CDR3 sequence is 14 residues long. In DNA, the CDR3 is TGTGCCAGCAGCAAGGGGTCTACACAAGAGACCCAGTACTTC. Encoded protein: CASSKGSTQETQYF.

This chain uses TRBV6-5 with TRBJ1-6; 7 bases agree with TRBD1. Germline CDR1 is MNHEY and CDR2 is SVGAGI. With 5 bases clipped from V and 7 bases from J, the junction kept 8 bases outside the gene matches. The CDR3 contains 15 residues. CDR3 residues: CASSPLGQSNSPLHF. DNA for the CDR3: TGTGCCAGCAGTCCTCTGGGACAGTCGAATTCACCCCTCCACTTT.

This clone was picked up a small number of times. The chain combines TRBV4-3 with TRBJ1-2, with 7 nucleotides matching TRBD1. The CDR3 has 16 residues. Per germline, CDR1 LGHNA and CDR2 YSLEER. Germline trimming cut 0 bases from V and 9 bases from J; bases unmatched to any gene: 13. The CDR3 spells CASSQDLRGQGPSYTF. In DNA form, the CDR3 reads TGCGCCAGCAGCCAAGATCTAAGGGGGCAGGGCCCAAGCTACACCTTC.

This clone came up a few times. The genes are TRBV5-6 and TRBJ1-6; maybe TRBD1 (5 bases). CDR3 length: 15 residues. V shed 3 bases and J shed 8 bases, with 15 bases lying between them. Germline CDR1 reads SGHDT; CDR2 reads YYEEEE. The CDR3 sequence: CASSSDQGFHSPLHF. In nucleotides, the CDR3 is TGTGCCAGCAGCTCTGACCAGGGATTTCATTCACCCCTCCACTTT.

The chain carries TRBV10-1 and TRBJ2-3; the match to TRBD2 covers 8 bases. In germline, CDR1 is WNHNN, CDR2 SYGVQD (reference sequence). V was pared by 7 bases and J by 4 bases, with 19 bases of the junction left unmatched. The CDR3 is 18 amino acids. The chain's CDR3 is CASTMTKLAGTFADTQYF. The CDR3 nucleotides read TGCGCCAGCACTATGACTAAGCTAGCGGGTACTTTTGCAGATACGCAGTATTTT.

The rearrangement links TRBV7-9 to TRBJ1-2; D gene unclear. The CDR3 spans 13 residues. The V end was cut by 5 bases, the J end by 7 bases, with 14 bases between. CDR1 and CDR2 (germline): SEHNR, FQNEAQ (reference sequence). The CDR3 coding sequence is TGTGCCAGCAGCACCCTCTCGGGGAGTGGCTACACCTTC. This codes for CASSTLSGSGYTF.

The chain uses TRBV21-1 and TRBJ2-7; the table assigns TRBD1, which was not confirmed against the DNA. TRBV21-1 has pseudogene status. This CDR3 spans 16 amino acids. The CDR3 DNA reads as TGTGCCAGCAGCCCCACGTCGGACAGGGGCTTACGCGAGCAGTACTTC. This encodes CASSPTSDRGLREQYF.

V and J are TRBV2 and TRBJ1-4, with D unclear. V lost 0 bases and J 0 bases, leaving 8 bases between the germline ends. Germline V gives CDR1 SNHLY, CDR2 FYNNEI. The CDR3 is 16 amino acids. The CDR3 bases are TGTGCCAGCAGTGAAGCGGAGAGTGCAACTAATGAAAAACTGTTTTTT. Protein: CASSEAESATNEKLFF.

The V and J genes are TRBV3-1 (or the pseudogene TRBV3-2) and TRBJ1-2; D remains unclear. This CDR3 is 14 amino acids long. The germline CDR1 and CDR2 sequences are LGHDT and YNNKEL (reference sequence). Trimming cost V 1 base and J 0 bases, with 6 bases left between them. The CDR3 nucleotides are TGTGCCAGCAGCCAAGCGGTACCTAACTATGGCTACACCTTC. Its translation is CASSQAVPNYGYTF.

This rearrangement joins TRBV6-1 to TRBJ1-3, with TRBD1 identical over 7 bases. Trimming took 1 base from V and 8 from J; bases not matched to a gene: 8. CDR3 length equals 15 residues. The germline gives CDR1 MNHNS, CDR2 SASEGT. The CDR3 here is CASSEVQGLRDTIYF. The CDR3, as DNA: TGTGCCAGCAGTGAAGTACAGGGGCTAAGGGACACCATATATTTT.

This CDR3 is CASSPKTGLSFITPPAHEQYF. DNA of the CDR3: TGTGCCAGCAGTCCAAAAACCGGACTGTCATTTATCACTCCGCCGGCCCACGAGCAGTACTTC. The chain links TRBV27 to TRBJ2-7; maybe TRBD2 (5 bases). With 5 bases removed from V and 5 bases from J, the gap between germline ends came to 37 bases. The CDR3 runs to 21 residues. The germline gives CDR1 MNHEY, CDR2 SMNVEV (reference sequence).

This clone was observed once. V is TRBV28 and J is TRBJ1-1; D not certain. The CDR3 has 12 residues. Between the trimmed V and J ends, which lost 5 bases and 7 bases, there was a span of 11 bases. CDR1 MDHEN and CDR2 SYDVKM come from the germline V gene. The CDR3 nucleotides are TGTGCCAGCAGTGCGGATAGTTATGAAGCTTTCTTT. This sequence encodes CASSADSYEAFF.

J is TRBJ2-1 and V is TRBV11-2, with 10 bases lining up with TRBD2. The CDR3 extends over 15 amino acids. Germline CDR1 reads SGHAT; CDR2 reads FQNNGV. The junction had 5 bases not matched to a gene; V was cut back by 2 bases and J by 7 bases. Here the CDR3 DNA reads TGTGCCAGCAGCTTAACTAGCGGGATAGGGAATGAGCAGTTCTTC. Translation: CASSLTSGIGNEQFF.

The gene calls are TRBV20-1 and TRBJ1-4, with D tentatively TRBD1 (5 bases). The CDR3 totals 13 residues. Germline V CDR1 and CDR2: DFQATT, SNEGSKA (reference sequence). V lost 3 bases, J lost 13 bases, and 18 bases lay in between. The CDR3 bases are TGCAGTGCTAGTCCTGGGGGGGTTACTCCACTGTTTTTT. This translates into CSASPGGVTPLFF.

V usage is TRBV2 and J usage is TRBJ1-5; D perhaps matches TRBD1 (5 bases). Germline CDR1 and CDR2: SNHLY and FYNNEI. V was cut by 8 bases and J by 6 bases, with 20 bases left in between. There are 15 residues in the CDR3. The CDR3 coding sequence is TGTGCCAGCGCAAAACAAGAGTTTCAGGGTCAGCCCCAGCATTTT. It encodes CASAKQEFQGQPQHF.

The chain links TRBV7-9 to TRBJ2-1; 9 bases are shared with TRBD2. CDR3 length: 16 residues. The germline gives CDR1 SEHNR, CDR2 FQNEAQ (reference sequence). Trimming removed 3 bases from V and 0 bases from J; junction bases left unmatched: 3. Written as DNA, the CDR3 is TGTGCCAGCAGCTTGCTAGCGGGACCCTCCTACAATGAGCAGTTCTTC. It translates to CASSLLAGPSYNEQFF.

The rearrangement uses TRBV6-5 and TRBJ1-4; 7 positions agree with TRBD1. Trimming cost V 5 bases and J 5 bases; bases outside gene matches: 8. In germline, CDR1 is MNHEY, CDR2 SVGAGI. The length of the CDR3 is 15 residues. The CDR3 spells CASSLMGRGNEKLFF. CDR3 nucleotides: TGTGCCAGCAGTCTTATGGGCAGGGGGAATGAAAAACTGTTTTTT.

The chain couples TRBV9 to TRBJ2-5; 9 positions match TRBD2. CDR3 size: 16 residues. Germline-derived CDR1 and CDR2 are SGDLS and YYNGEE. V gave up 0 bases and J gave up 1 base; unmatched junction bases: 4. This chain's CDR3 is CASSVDGGRAQETQYF. The CDR3 bases are TGTGCCAGCAGCGTAGACGGCGGGAGGGCCCAAGAGACCCAGTACTTC.

V usage is TRBV27 and J usage is TRBJ1-1; TRBD1 aligns across 7 bases. CDR1 and CDR2 from the germline V gene are MNHEY and SMNVEV (reference sequence). V shed 6 bases and J 6 bases; nucleotides not matched to a gene: 7. The length of the CDR3 is 13 residues. For the CDR3, the DNA is TGTGCCAGCAGACGACAGGGAGTCCCTGAAGCTTTCTTT. It codes for CASRRQGVPEAFF.

The CDR3 spells CASTWGRSYNEQFF. The CDR3 nucleotides are TGTGCCAGCACCTGGGGGAGGTCCTACAATGAGCAGTTCTTC. The rearrangement joins TRBV2 to TRBJ2-1; tentative D call: TRBD2 (6 bases). Deletions cut 7 bases from V and 1 base from J, with 11 bases between. The CDR3 has 14 amino acids. Germline V gene data show CDR1 as SNHLY and CDR2 as FYNNEI.

This clone was counted once. J is TRBJ1-4 and V is TRBV18; 7 bases are a match to TRBD1. J lost 8 bases, V lost 3 bases, and 9 bases had no gene match. The germline V gene has CDR1 KGHSH and CDR2 LQKENI. The CDR3 extends over 15 amino acids. This chain's CDR3 is CASSPRETTGEKLFF. CDR3 nucleotides: TGTGCCAGCTCACCGAGAGAAACGACAGGGGAAAAACTGTTTTTT.

The chain has TRBV29-1 and TRBJ2-2; possibly TRBD1 for D (6 bases). This CDR3 comprises 14 residues. Between the trimmed V and J ends, which lost 7 bases and 6 bases, there was a span of 18 bases. CDR1 and CDR2 (germline): SQVTM, ANQGSEA. This chain's CDR3 is CSAGTSYGAGELFF. DNA for the CDR3: TGCAGCGCCGGGACATCCTACGGTGCCGGGGAGCTGTTTTTT.